The 11 T cell receptor beta chains below all came from one sample that was sequenced in a study of T cells in Graves' hyperthyroidism and ophthalmopathy (dated by TCRdb to between 2017 and 2020). The library was generated by multiplex PCR. These reads were obtained on an Illumina HiSeq 2000. TCR beta CDR3 regions were amplified from RNA transcripts. For the first round of RT-PCR on the TCR CDR3, the HTBI primer set was used together with the Qiagen OneStep RT-PCR kit. TCRdb reran the public reads through fastp at Q25 and MiXCR, keeping productive beta chains. Rows with one shared CDR3 protein collapse into an entry with the most common genes and DNA. The sample table records approximately 520,000 distinct CDR3 sequences; about 20% of these occur just once. About 26% of the sample is held by the ten biggest clonotypes. Sequenced input: blood. The receptors were gathered from a man younger than 35 with Graves' hyperthyroidism.

At least ten counts were recorded for this clonotype. The rearrangement uses TRBV6-2 or TRBV6-3 and TRBJ2-7; no clear D gene. Germline V gene data show CDR1 as MNHEY and CDR2 as SVGEGT. The CDR3 is 13 residues long. V lost 2 bases to trimming and J lost 7 bases, with 12 bases between them. Here the CDR3 reads CASSYAPVGEQYF. CDR3 nucleotide sequence: TGTGCCAGCAGTTACGCCCCGGTAGGGGAGCAGTACTTC.

This clonotype was recorded many times. The CDR3: CASSFFRGRYEQYF. The CDR3 DNA is TGTGCCAGCAGTTTTTTCAGGGGGAGGTACGAGCAGTACTTC. This chain connects TRBV28 to TRBJ2-7; possibly TRBD1 for D (7 bases). V was cut by 3 bases and J by 4 bases, with 13 bases left in between. From germline, CDR1 is MDHEN and CDR2 SYDVKM. The CDR3 has 14 residues. The full variable domain, completed using reference TRBV28 and TRBJ2-7, is DVKVTQSSRYLVKRTGEKVFLECVQDMDHENMFWYRQDPGLGLRLIYFSYDVKMKEKGDIPEGYSVSREKKERFSLILESASTNQTSMYLCASSFFRGRYEQYFGPGTRLTVT.

The chain employs TRBV6-1 and TRBJ2-7; D gene uncertain. The germline gives CDR1 MNHNS, CDR2 SASEGT. CDR3 length equals 11 residues. V gave up 7 bases and J gave up 3 bases, with 7 bases separating them. The CDR3 region has the DNA TGTGCCAGCATTAAGGGCTACGAGCAGTACTTC. Translating gives CASIKGYEQYF.

This clonotype was counted between two and nine times. The chain is built from TRBV6-1 and TRBJ1-1; D is unclear. Germline loops: CDR1 MNHNS, CDR2 SASEGT. CDR3 length: 15 amino acids. V was cut by 6 bases and J by 0 bases, with 14 bases left in between. The CDR3 protein is CASSEHASMNTEAFF. CDR3 sequence (DNA): TGTGCCAGCAGCGAACACGCATCTATGAACACTGAAGCTTTCTTT.

This clonotype has more than one count but fewer than ten. The chain links TRBV4-2 to TRBJ2-7; 9 nucleotides align to TRBD2. CDR1 is LGHNA, CDR2 YNFKEQ, per germline. The CDR3 loop spans 18 amino acids. V lost 0 bases, J lost 4 bases, and 13 bases stayed unmatched. The CDR3 sequence is CASSQDLAGALVGYEQYF. The CDR3 DNA reads TGTGCCAGCAGCCAAGACTTAGCGGGGGCCCTTGTGGGGTACGAGCAGTACTTC.

The chain carries TRBV5-1 and TRBJ2-4; D remains ambiguous. The V end lost 3 bases, the J end lost 1 base, and 17 bases lay between the germline ends. Germline values: CDR1 SGHRS, CDR2 YFSETQ. This CDR3 has 17 amino acids. The CDR3 is CASSSNGGFLAKNIQYF. The CDR3 DNA reads as TGCGCCAGCAGCTCGAACGGTGGATTTTTGGCCAAAAACATTCAGTACTTC.

This clonotype was found many times. The chain is built from TRBV28 and TRBJ1-1; TRBD1 matches at 11 bases. CDR3 length equals 15 residues. Germline CDR1 MDHEN, CDR2 SYDVKM. The trim removed 4 bases at V and 5 bases at J, leaving 6 bases unmatched. The DNA for the CDR3 is TGTGCCAGCAGTTCTCCCGGGACAGGGGGAACTGAAGCTTTCTTT. This gives the protein CASSSPGTGGTEAFF.

This clonotype turned up a few times. The gene calls are TRBV19 and TRBJ1-2; TRBD1 matches 11 bases. The CDR3 runs to 16 residues. V lost 6 bases and J lost 6; bases outside the gene matches: 12. CDR1 is LNHDA and CDR2 is SQIVND in the germline V gene (reference sequence). The CDR3 region has the DNA TGTGCCAGTAGAACCGTCGGGACAGGGGGTCTCGATGGCTACACCTTC. This sequence encodes CASRTVGTGGLDGYTF.

The J gene is TRBJ1-3, the V gene TRBV12-3 or TRBV12-4; no definite D call. Trimming pared 4 bases from V and 4 bases from J, leaving 8 bases between. This CDR3 is built from 13 residues. CDR3 nucleotides: TGTGCCAGCAGTTCACGACACGGAAACACCATATATTTT. Translating it yields CASSSRHGNTIYF.

This clonotype was observed a handful of times. The gene calls are TRBV4-1 and TRBJ1-2; D perhaps matches TRBD1 (6 bases). V gave up 0 bases and J gave up 0 bases, with 14 bases separating them. Germline CDR1 MGHRA, CDR2 YSYEKL. This CDR3 comprises 17 residues. CDR3 in amino acids: CASSQDSRGRANYGYTF. DNA for the CDR3: TGCGCCAGCAGCCAAGATTCCCGGGGGCGCGCTAACTATGGCTACACCTTC.

This clonotype was seen only a few times. This chain uses TRBV6-2 or TRBV6-3 with TRBJ2-7; perhaps TRBD1 as D (5 bases). Germline lookup yields CDR1 MNHEY and CDR2 SVGEGT. The CDR3 spans 14 residues. Trimming removed 6 bases at V and 0 bases at J, with 12 bases between. CDR3: CASRKTGSSYEQYF. For the CDR3, the DNA is TGTGCCAGCAGGAAAACAGGATCCTCCTACGAGCAGTACTTC.